This T cell receptor (beta chain) was identified in a study of tumor and adjacent non-tumor tissue in lung cancer. This clonotype turned up a few times. TCRbeta libraries were built with three rounds of nested PCR, modified from ARM-PCR. A single record per CDR3 protein comes from TCRdb applying MiXCR to the multiplex PCR reads. The sample holds roughly 75,000 distinct CDR3 sequences, nearly 70% seen once. The germline CDR1 and CDR2 sequences are SGHAT and FQNNGV. The CDR3 runs 16 residues. The ends were cut back, 4 bases at V and 1 base at J, with 15 bases in the middle. This sample's RNA came from whole unsorted tissue. Distant lung tissue was collected more than 3 cm away from the tumor edge.

Sequencing used distant non-tumor lung tissue. The sequence derives from a woman between 50 and 59 years old with non-small cell lung cancer. The V gene is TRBV11-2, the J gene TRBJ2-3; D might be TRBD2 (6 bases). The DNA of the CDR3 is TGTGCCAGCAGCTCCGGTTGGGGGGAGGGCACAGATACGCAGTATTTT. Its protein product is CASSSGWGEGTDTQYF.